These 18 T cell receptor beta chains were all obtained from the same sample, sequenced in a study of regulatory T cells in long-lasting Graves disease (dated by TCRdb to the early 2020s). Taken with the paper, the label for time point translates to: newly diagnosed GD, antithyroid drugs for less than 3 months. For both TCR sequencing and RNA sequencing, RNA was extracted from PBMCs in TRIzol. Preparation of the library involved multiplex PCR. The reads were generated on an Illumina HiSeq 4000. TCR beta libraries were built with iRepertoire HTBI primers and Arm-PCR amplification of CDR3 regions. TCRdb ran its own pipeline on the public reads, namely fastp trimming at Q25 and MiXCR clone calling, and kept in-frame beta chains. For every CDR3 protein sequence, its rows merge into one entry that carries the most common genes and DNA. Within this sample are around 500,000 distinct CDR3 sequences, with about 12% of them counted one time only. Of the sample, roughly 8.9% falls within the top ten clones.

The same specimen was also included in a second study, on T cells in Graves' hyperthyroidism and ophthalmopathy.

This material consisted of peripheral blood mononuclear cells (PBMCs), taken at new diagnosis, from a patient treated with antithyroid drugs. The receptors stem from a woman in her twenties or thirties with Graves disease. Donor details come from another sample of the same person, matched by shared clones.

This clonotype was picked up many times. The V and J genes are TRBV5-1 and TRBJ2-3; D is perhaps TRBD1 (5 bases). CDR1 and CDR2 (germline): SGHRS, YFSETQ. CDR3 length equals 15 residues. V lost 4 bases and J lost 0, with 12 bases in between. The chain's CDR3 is CASSPTGHSTDTQYF. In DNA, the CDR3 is TGCGCCAGCAGCCCCACCGGACACAGCACAGATACGCAGTATTTT.

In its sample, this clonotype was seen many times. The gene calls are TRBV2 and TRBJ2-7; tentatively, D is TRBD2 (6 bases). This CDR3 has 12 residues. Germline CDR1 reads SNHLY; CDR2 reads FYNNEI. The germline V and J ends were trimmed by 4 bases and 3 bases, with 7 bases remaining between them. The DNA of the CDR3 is TGTGCCAGCAGTGGGGAGGTCTACGAGCAGTACTTC. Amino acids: CASSGEVYEQYF. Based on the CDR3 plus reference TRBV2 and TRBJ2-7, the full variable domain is EPEVTQTPSHQVTQMGQEVILRCVPISNHLYFYWYRQILGQKVEFLVSFYNNEISEKSEIFDDQFSVERPDGSNFTLKIRSTKLEDSAMYFCASSGEVYEQYFGPGTRLTVT.

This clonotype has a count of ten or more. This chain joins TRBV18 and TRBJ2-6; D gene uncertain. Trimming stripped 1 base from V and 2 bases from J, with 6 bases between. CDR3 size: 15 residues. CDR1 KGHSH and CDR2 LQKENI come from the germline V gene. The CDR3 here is CASSPLGAGANVLTF. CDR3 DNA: TGTGCCAGCTCACCACTTGGCGCTGGGGCCAACGTCCTGACTTTC.

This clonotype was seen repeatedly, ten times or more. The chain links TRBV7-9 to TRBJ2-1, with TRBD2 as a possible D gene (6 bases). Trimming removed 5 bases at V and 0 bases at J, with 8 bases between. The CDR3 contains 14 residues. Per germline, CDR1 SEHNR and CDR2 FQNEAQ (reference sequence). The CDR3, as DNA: TGTGCCAGCAGCCCGACTAGCTCCTACAATGAGCAGTTCTTC. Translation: CASSPTSSYNEQFF. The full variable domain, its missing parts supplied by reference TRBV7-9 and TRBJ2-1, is DTGVSQNPRHKITKRGQNVTFRCDPISEHNRLYWYRQTLGQGPEFLTYFQNEAQLEKSRLLSDRFSAERPKGSFSTLEIQRTEQGDSAMYLCASSPTSSYNEQFFGPGTRLTVL.

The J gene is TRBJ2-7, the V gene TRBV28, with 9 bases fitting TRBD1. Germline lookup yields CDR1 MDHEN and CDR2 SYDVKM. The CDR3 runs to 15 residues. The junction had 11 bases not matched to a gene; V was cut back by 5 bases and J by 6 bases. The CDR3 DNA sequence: TGTGCCAGCAGTCTCGGACAGGGGTTGGGTGGCGAGCAGTACTTC. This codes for CASSLGQGLGGEQYF.

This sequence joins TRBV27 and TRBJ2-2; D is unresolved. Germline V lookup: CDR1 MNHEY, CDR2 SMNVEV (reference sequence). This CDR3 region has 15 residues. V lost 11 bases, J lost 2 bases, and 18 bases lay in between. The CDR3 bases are TGTGCCTCCCGAAGACCCGGGCCCAACACCGGGGAGCTGTTTTTT. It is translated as CASRRPGPNTGELFF.

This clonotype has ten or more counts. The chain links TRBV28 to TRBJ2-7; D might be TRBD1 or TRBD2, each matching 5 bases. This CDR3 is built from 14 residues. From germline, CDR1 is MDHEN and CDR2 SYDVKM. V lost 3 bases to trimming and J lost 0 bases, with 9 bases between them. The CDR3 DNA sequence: TGTGCCAGCAGTTTCGTCGGGACCTCCTACGAGCAGTACTTC. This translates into CASSFVGTSYEQYF.

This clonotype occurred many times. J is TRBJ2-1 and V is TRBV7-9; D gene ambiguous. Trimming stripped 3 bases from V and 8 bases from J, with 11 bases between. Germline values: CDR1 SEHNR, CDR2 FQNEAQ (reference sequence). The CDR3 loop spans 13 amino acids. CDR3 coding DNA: TGTGCCAGCAGCTTGGGAAGCACCGATGAGCAGTTCTTC. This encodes CASSLGSTDEQFF.

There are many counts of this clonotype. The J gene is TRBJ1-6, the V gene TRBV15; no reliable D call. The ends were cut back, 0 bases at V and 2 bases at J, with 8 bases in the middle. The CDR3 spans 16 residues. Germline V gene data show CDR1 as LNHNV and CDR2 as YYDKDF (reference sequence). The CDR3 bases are TGTGCCACCAGCAGAGATAGGGTCCCCTATAATTCACCCCTCCACTTT. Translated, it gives CATSRDRVPYNSPLHF.

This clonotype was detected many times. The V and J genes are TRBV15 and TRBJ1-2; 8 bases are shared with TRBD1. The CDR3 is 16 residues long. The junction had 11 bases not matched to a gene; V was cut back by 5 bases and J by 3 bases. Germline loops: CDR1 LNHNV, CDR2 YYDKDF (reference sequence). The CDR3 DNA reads TGTGCCACCAGCGGATACTCGGGACAGGTCTACTATGGCTACACCTTC. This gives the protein CATSGYSGQVYYGYTF.

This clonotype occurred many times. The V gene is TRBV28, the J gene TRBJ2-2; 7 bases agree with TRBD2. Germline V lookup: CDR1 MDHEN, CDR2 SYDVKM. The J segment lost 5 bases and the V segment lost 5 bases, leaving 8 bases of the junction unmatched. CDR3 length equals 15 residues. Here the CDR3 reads CASSPGTSETGELFF. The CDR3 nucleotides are TGTGCCAGCAGTCCCGGAACTAGCGAGACCGGGGAGCTGTTTTTT.

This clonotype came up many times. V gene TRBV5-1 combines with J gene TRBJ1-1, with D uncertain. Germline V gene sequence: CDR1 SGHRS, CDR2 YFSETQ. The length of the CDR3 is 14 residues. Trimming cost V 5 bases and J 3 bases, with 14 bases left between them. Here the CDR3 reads CASRGAAGYTEAFF. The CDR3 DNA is TGCGCCAGCAGGGGCGCGGCGGGCTACACTGAAGCTTTCTTT.

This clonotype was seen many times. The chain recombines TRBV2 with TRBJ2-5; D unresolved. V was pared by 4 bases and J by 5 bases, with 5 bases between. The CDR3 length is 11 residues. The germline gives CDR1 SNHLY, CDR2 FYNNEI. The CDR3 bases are TGTGCCAGCAGTGTTATGGAGACCCAGTACTTC. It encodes CASSVMETQYF.

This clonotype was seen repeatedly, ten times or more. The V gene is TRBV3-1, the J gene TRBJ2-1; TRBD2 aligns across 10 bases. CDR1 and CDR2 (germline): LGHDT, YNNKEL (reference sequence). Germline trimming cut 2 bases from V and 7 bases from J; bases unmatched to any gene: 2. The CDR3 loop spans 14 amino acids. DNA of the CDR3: TGTGCCAGCAGCCAATCTAGCGGGAGTAATGAGCAGTTCTTC. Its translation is CASSQSSGSNEQFF.

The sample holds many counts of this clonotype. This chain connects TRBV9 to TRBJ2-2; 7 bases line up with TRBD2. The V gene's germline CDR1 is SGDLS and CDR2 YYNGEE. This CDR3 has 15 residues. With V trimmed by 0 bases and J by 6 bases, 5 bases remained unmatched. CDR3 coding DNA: TGTGCCAGCAGCGTAGCTTCGGGAGGCGCCGGGGAGCTGTTTTTT. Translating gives CASSVASGGAGELFF.

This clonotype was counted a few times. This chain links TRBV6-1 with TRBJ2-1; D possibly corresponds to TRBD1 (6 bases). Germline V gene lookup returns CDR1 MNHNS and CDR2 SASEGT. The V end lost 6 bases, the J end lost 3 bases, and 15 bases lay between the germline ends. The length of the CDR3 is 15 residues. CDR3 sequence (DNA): TGTGCCAGCAGCTTCACAGGGAGTTACTACAATGAGCAGTTCTTC. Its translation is CASSFTGSYYNEQFF.

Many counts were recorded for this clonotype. The CDR3 here is CASSFRDYTETQYF. The DNA of the CDR3 is TGTGCCAGCAGCTTCCGGGACTACACGGAGACCCAGTACTTC. This chain connects TRBV7-2 to TRBJ2-5, with 7 bases that match TRBD2. V dropped 3 bases and J dropped 5; count of bases not matched to a gene: 6. The CDR3 has 14 amino acids. Germline loops: CDR1 SGHTA, CDR2 FQGNSA.

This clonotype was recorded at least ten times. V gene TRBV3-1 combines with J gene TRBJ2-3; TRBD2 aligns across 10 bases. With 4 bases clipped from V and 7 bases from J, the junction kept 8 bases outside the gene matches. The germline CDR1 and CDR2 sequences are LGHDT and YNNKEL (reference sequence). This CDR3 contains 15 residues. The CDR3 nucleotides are TGTGCCAGCAGCCCCATTCTAGCGGGAGCATATACGCAGTATTTT. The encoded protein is CASSPILAGAYTQYF.